These 2 T cell receptor beta chains were sequenced from one sample in a study of regulatory T cells in long-lasting Graves disease. Both iRepertoire HTBI primers and Arm-PCR of CDR3 regions were used to build the TCR beta libraries. From the multiplex PCR reads, TCRdb called clonotypes with MiXCR, one entry per CDR3 protein. Of hundreds of thousands of distinct CDR3 sequences listed, around 17% are singletons. Time point indicated: newly diagnosed GD, antithyroid drugs for less than 3 months. From RNA extracted from PBMCs, the TCR library was made. These same data were also listed under a study on T cells in Graves' hyperthyroidism and ophthalmopathy.

This specimen consisted of peripheral blood mononuclear cells (PBMCs), obtained at new diagnosis, from a patient treated with antithyroid drugs. The receptors here all came from a woman in her twenties or thirties with Graves disease.

This clonotype was seen a handful of times. The chain recombines TRBV7-2 with TRBJ1-5; D possibly corresponds to TRBD1 (5 bases). The germline CDR1 and CDR2 sequences are SGHTA and FQGNSA. The V gene lost 5 bases and the J gene lost 7 bases, with 18 bases spanning the gap. There are 15 residues in the CDR3. CDR3 in amino acids: CASSPRSAGGQPQHF. The DNA for the CDR3 is TGTGCCAGCAGCCCAAGGTCCGCCGGGGGACAGCCCCAGCATTTT.

This clonotype appeared a few times. The rearrangement links TRBV30 to TRBJ2-7; a weak D match, TRBD2 (5 bases). The CDR3 covers 13 residues. Germline V gene sequence: CDR1 GTSNPN, CDR2 SVGIG (reference sequence). V lost 2 bases to trimming and J lost 3 bases, with 11 bases between them. CDR3 region: CAWSFSEGYEQYF. CDR3 coding DNA: TGTGCCTGGAGTTTCAGCGAGGGCTACGAGCAGTACTTC. The variable domain in full, completed from reference TRBV30 and TRBJ2-7, reads SQTIHQWPATLVQPVGSPLSLECTVEGTSNPNLYWYRQAAGRGLQLLFYSVGIGQISSEVPQNLSASRPQDRQFILSSKKLLLSDSGFYLCAWSFSEGYEQYFGPGTRLTVT.